This TCR beta chain stems from a study of long-term antiretroviral therapy in people with HIV. They ran version v3.0 of the immunoSEQ assay at survey level. Repertoires were generated with immunoSEQ multiplex PCR, while TCRdb's copy carries only in-frame clones and drops some. This sample has under 20,000 clones, with over 75% found just once. CDR3 size: 15 residues. Trimming took off 0 bases at V and 9 bases at J, with 15 bases between the two ends. Germline CDR1 is MGHRA and CDR2 is YSYEKL. The sequence was obtained from a man younger than 35 with HIV. The source material was unsorted PBMCs, sampled 0.1 years before starting antiretroviral therapy. The V gene is TRBV4-1, the J gene TRBJ1-5; D is unclear. The CDR3 DNA follows: TGCGCCAGCAGCCAAGATTTTGGAGTTTGGAGGCCCCAGCATTTT. Its translation is CASSQDFGVWRPQHF.